Listed here are 28 T cell receptor beta chains from one sample, sequenced in a study of blood T cell repertoires in COVID-19. Sequencing used immunoSEQ multiplex PCR; TCRdb keeps in-frame clones, though not all of them. In the table there are around 110,000 clones, around 82% of which are singletons. The source material was peripheral blood. The receptor source for this set is a human donor in a cohort sampled during active COVID-19.

This clone has only a few counts. V usage is TRBV7-9 and J usage is TRBJ1-1; a possible D gene is TRBD1 (5 bases). V lost 6 bases and J 4 bases, leaving 12 bases between the germline ends. The CDR3 runs to 13 residues. Germline V gene data show CDR1 as SEHNR and CDR2 as FQNEAQ (reference sequence). This CDR3 reads CASSRDSFTEAFF. The CDR3 nucleotides are TGTGCCAGCAGTCGAGACAGTTTCACTGAAGCTTTCTTT.

The chain couples TRBV19 to TRBJ2-6; no firm D call. The CDR3 consists of 16 residues. Between the trimmed V and J ends, which lost 0 bases and 0 bases, there was a span of 6 bases. Germline values: CDR1 LNHDA, CDR2 SQIVND (reference sequence). The DNA of the CDR3 is TGTGCCAGTAGTATAGAAGGCGGCTCTGGGGCCAACGTCCTGACTTTC. Amino acids: CASSIEGGSGANVLTF.

V and J are TRBV27 and TRBJ2-5; TRBD2 might be the D (5 bases). CDR1 is MNHEY, CDR2 SMNVEV, per germline (reference sequence). Between the trimmed V and J ends, which lost 2 bases and 2 bases, there was a span of 12 bases. The CDR3 is 15 amino acids. The CDR3 spells CASSLRLGVQETQYF. The CDR3 bases are TGTGCCAGCAGTTTACGGTTGGGAGTTCAAGAGACCCAGTACTTC.

This clone was found a few times. V gene TRBV7-2 combines with J gene TRBJ1-5, with 8 positions matching TRBD1. The germline V gene encodes CDR1 SGHTA and CDR2 FQGNSA. This CDR3 is 13 amino acids long. The junction had 1 base not matched to a gene; V was cut back by 4 bases and J by 5 bases. For the CDR3, the DNA is TGTGCCAGCAGCTCACAGGGGGATCAGCCCCAGCATTTT. This translates into CASSSQGDQPQHF.

J is TRBJ1-4 and V is TRBV5-1, with no clear D. CDR3 size: 15 residues. V was shortened by 4 bases and J by 4 bases, with 14 bases between the two germline ends. Germline V gene data show CDR1 as SGHRS and CDR2 as YFSETQ. CDR3 sequence (DNA): TGCGCCAGCAGCCCAATGACACCTGGTAATGAAAAACTGTTTTTT. It translates to CASSPMTPGNEKLFF.

This clone was counted a few times. This chain connects TRBV20-1 to TRBJ1-1; D not resolved. The germline V gene encodes CDR1 DFQATT and CDR2 SNEGSKA (reference sequence). V was clipped by 5 bases and J by 8 bases, with 9 bases between them. The CDR3 is 10 amino acids. The CDR3 bases are TGCAGTGCTCAGATACTAGAAGCTTTCTTT. It yields the protein CSAQILEAFF.

This clone was counted once. The CDR3 loop is CASSPKAGGLVTEAFF. In DNA, the CDR3 is TGTGCCAGCTCACCGAAGGCAGGCGGACTGGTCACTGAAGCTTTCTTT. V and J are TRBV18 and TRBJ1-1; D unclear. The CDR3 sequence is 16 residues long. Trimming removed 3 bases at V and 4 bases at J, with 18 bases between. Germline CDR1 is KGHSH and CDR2 is LQKENI.

The chain recombines TRBV3-1 (or the pseudogene TRBV3-2) with TRBJ1-6, with D maybe TRBD1 (6 bases). This CDR3 is built from 16 residues. Deletions cut 4 bases from V and 2 bases from J, with 12 bases between. Germline assignment: CDR1 LGHDT and CDR2 YNNKEL (reference sequence). CDR3 bases: TGTGCCAGCAGCCGACAGGAGAGCGCCTATAATTCACCCCTCCACTTT. Protein product: CASSRQESAYNSPLHF.

This chain uses TRBV24-1 with TRBJ2-3; D perhaps matches TRBD2 (6 bases). The CDR3 runs to 14 residues. V lost 4 bases and J lost 5, with 12 bases in between. Germline V gene lookup returns CDR1 KGHDR and CDR2 SFDVKD. The CDR3 coding sequence is TGTGCCACCAGTGACCCCGGGGGAATAGATACGCAGTATTTT. This encodes CATSDPGGIDTQYF.

V gene TRBV24-1 combines with J gene TRBJ2-1, with 16 bases identical to TRBD2. V was pared by 3 bases and J by 4 bases, with 8 bases of the junction left unmatched. CDR3 length equals 19 residues. The V gene's germline CDR1 is KGHDR and CDR2 SFDVKD. DNA of the CDR3: TGTGCCACCAGTGATCCGGGGACTAGCGGGAGGGCCCATTACAATGAGCAGTTCTTC. This sequence encodes CATSDPGTSGRAHYNEQFF.

This clone was seen a single time. V usage is TRBV7-2 and J usage is TRBJ1-5, with D unresolved. V was cut by 4 bases and J by 0 bases, with 4 bases left in between. Germline V gene sequence: CDR1 SGHTA, CDR2 FQGNSA. This CDR3 is built from 13 residues. The CDR3 loop reads CASSWASNQPQHF. For the CDR3, the DNA is TGTGCCAGCAGCTGGGCTAGCAATCAGCCCCAGCATTTT. Complete variable domain (other parts from reference TRBV7-2 and TRBJ1-5): GAGVSQSPSNKVTEKGKDVELRCDPISGHTALYWYRQSLGQGLEFLIYFQGNSAPDKSGLPSDRFSAERTGGSVSTLTIQRTQQEDSAVYLCASSWASNQPQHFGDGTRLSIL.

This clone was found a few times. The rearrangement joins TRBV11-2 to TRBJ2-1; unclear D gene. The length of the CDR3 is 14 residues. Germline assignment: CDR1 SGHAT and CDR2 FQNNGV. Trimming removed 3 bases from V and 2 bases from J, with 8 bases in between. The CDR3 sequence is CASSFYTAYNEQFF. The CDR3 DNA reads as TGTGCCAGCAGCTTCTACACAGCCTACAATGAGCAGTTCTTC.

The V and J genes are TRBV6-5 and TRBJ1-2; D gene uncertain. The CDR3 is made up of 14 amino acids. Trimming removed 6 bases at V and 2 bases at J, with 13 bases between. Germline CDR1 and CDR2: MNHEY and SVGAGI. The CDR3 is CASSPAGKNYGYTF. CDR3 sequence (DNA): TGTGCCAGCAGCCCCGCGGGAAAGAACTATGGCTACACCTTC.

The rearrangement joins TRBV18 to TRBJ2-2; D is uncertain. The CDR3 extends over 13 amino acids. The V gene's germline CDR1 is KGHSH and CDR2 LQKENI. V shed 6 bases and J shed 7 bases, with 12 bases lying between them. CDR3 sequence: CASSTLVDGELFF. DNA of the CDR3: TGTGCCAGCTCTACCTTAGTCGACGGGGAGCTGTTTTTT.

This clone was picked up a small number of times. The chain has TRBV11-3 and TRBJ2-1, with 7 bases identical to TRBD2. V shed 6 bases, J shed 3 bases, and the junction held 11 bases outside the gene matches. CDR3 length: 16 residues. Germline CDR1 SGHNT, CDR2 YENEEA. The CDR3 nucleotides are TGTGCCAGCAGTTTGTGGGGAGGGCCCCTCTACAATGAGCAGTTCTTC. Translated: CASSLWGGPLYNEQFF.

The chain employs TRBV7-2 and TRBJ2-7, with D tentatively TRBD2 (7 bases). V was clipped by 1 base and J by 2 bases, with 15 bases between them. Germline V lookup: CDR1 SGHTA, CDR2 FQGNSA. The CDR3 has 16 residues. The CDR3 coding sequence is TGTGCCAGCAGCTTAGTACCAGCGGGACACCCCTACGAGCAGTACTTC. It specifies CASSLVPAGHPYEQYF.

This chain uses TRBV5-4 with TRBJ2-1, with 10 bases that match TRBD2. J gave up 4 bases and V 4 bases, and 11 bases lay outside the gene matches. The CDR3 has 17 residues. Germline values: CDR1 SGHNT, CDR2 YYREEE (reference sequence). CDR3 nucleotide sequence: TGTGCCAGCAGCCCCCTTGTGGCTAGCGGGAGTTACAATGAGCAGTTCTTC. It codes for CASSPLVASGSYNEQFF.

The chain carries TRBV5-5 and TRBJ1-2; a weak D match, TRBD1 (6 bases). The germline CDR1 and CDR2 sequences are SGHKS and YYEKEE (reference sequence). V gave up 0 bases and J gave up 4 bases, with 13 bases separating them. There are 15 residues in the CDR3. CDR3 in DNA: TGTGCCAGCAGCTTGGGGTACGGGGGGGCCTATGGCTACACCTTC. Encoded protein: CASSLGYGGAYGYTF.

This chain connects TRBV28 to TRBJ2-3; weak D call: TRBD2 (6 bases). The CDR3 loop spans 13 amino acids. CDR1 is MDHEN, CDR2 SYDVKM, per germline. V was clipped by 5 bases and J by 6 bases, with 12 bases between them. The CDR3 loop is CASSGGPPDTQYF. CDR3 coding DNA: TGTGCCAGCAGTGGAGGGCCCCCGGATACGCAGTATTTT.

This clone has a handful of counts. V is TRBV6-5 and J is TRBJ2-7, with 8 bases aligning to TRBD1. V gave up 6 bases and J gave up 1 base; unmatched junction bases: 8. This CDR3 region has 15 residues. From germline, CDR1 is MNHEY and CDR2 SVGAGI. The CDR3 region has the DNA TGTGCCAGCAGAAAAGACAGGGGTATTTCCTACGAGCAGTACTTC. Translated: CASRKDRGISYEQYF.

DNA for the CDR3: TGCGCCAGCAGCCCCGGCGGCAGCCCAACTAATGAAAAACTGTTTTTT. Amino acid sequence: CASSPGGSPTNEKLFF. The chain links TRBV4-1 to TRBJ1-4; D remains unclear. CDR3 length: 16 residues. The ends were cut back, 4 bases at V and 0 bases at J, with 12 bases in the middle. Looked up from germline, CDR1 is MGHRA and CDR2 is YSYEKL.

The gene calls are TRBV7-3 and TRBJ2-3; the match to TRBD2 covers 7 bases. Germline CDR1 SGHTA, CDR2 FQGTGA. The CDR3 is made up of 13 amino acids. V was clipped by 5 bases and J by 10 bases; unmatched bases: 9. CDR3 in amino acids: CASSPHPLAAQYF. The CDR3 DNA sequence: TGTGCCAGCAGCCCCCACCCCCTAGCGGCGCAGTATTTT.

V is TRBV20-1 and J is TRBJ2-1, with 9 bases that match TRBD2. Losses at the gene ends were 3 bases for V and 8 bases for J; bases not matched to a gene: 14. Germline CDR1 is DFQATT and CDR2 is SNEGSKA (reference sequence). This CDR3 has 16 residues. CDR3 region: CSASLSSGIWGDEQFF. In DNA, the CDR3 is TGCAGTGCTAGTTTGTCTAGCGGGATCTGGGGCGATGAGCAGTTCTTC.

J is TRBJ1-6 and V is TRBV27; 8 bases fit TRBD1. Germline-derived CDR1 and CDR2 are MNHEY and SMNVEV (reference sequence). This CDR3 comprises 19 residues. V shed 6 bases, J shed 0 bases, and the junction held 13 bases outside the gene matches. The CDR3 bases are TGTGCCAGCAGCCCCCCACGACAGGGGCTGAGCTCCTATAATTCACCCCTCCACTTT. This translates into CASSPPRQGLSSYNSPLHF.

The J gene is TRBJ2-1, the V gene TRBV4-2, with 13 nucleotides matching TRBD2. In germline, CDR1 is LGHNA, CDR2 YNFKEQ. With 2 bases clipped from V and 0 bases from J, the junction kept 7 bases outside the gene matches. This CDR3 contains 19 residues. The CDR3 DNA sequence: TGTGCCAGCAGCCAACCCGCGGGACTAGCGGGAATCTCCTACAATGAGCAGTTCTTC. Amino acid sequence: CASSQPAGLAGISYNEQFF.

The V gene is TRBV4-3, the J gene TRBJ2-5, with D perhaps matching TRBD2 (5 bases). V lost 0 bases and J 3 bases, leaving 8 bases between the germline ends. The CDR3 is 14 amino acids. CDR1 is LGHNA, CDR2 YSLEER, per germline. CDR3: CASSQDTGKETQYF. In DNA, the CDR3 is TGCGCCAGCAGCCAAGATACGGGGAAAGAGACCCAGTACTTC.

The chain links TRBV28 to TRBJ1-4; 7 nucleotides line up with TRBD1. The CDR3 loop spans 16 amino acids. Germline V gene data show CDR1 as MDHEN and CDR2 as SYDVKM. V dropped 8 bases and J dropped 7; count of bases not matched to a gene: 16. CDR3 in amino acids: CASGRVTTGLGEKLFF. The CDR3 nucleotides are TGTGCCAGCGGTCGGGTAACGACAGGGCTGGGTGAAAAACTGTTTTTT.

This sequence joins TRBV18 and TRBJ2-4; 12 bases are a match to TRBD2. This CDR3 region has 18 residues. Germline CDR1 KGHSH, CDR2 LQKENI. V gave up 1 base and J gave up 4 bases; unmatched junction bases: 8. The CDR3 region has the DNA TGTGCCAGCTCACCACGGTCTAGCGGGAGGGACGGAAAAAACATTCAGTACTTC. Translated, it gives CASSPRSSGRDGKNIQYF.